This T cell receptor (beta chain) was recovered during a study of T-cell memory formation after mild COVID-19. Study-level findings and limits: Pre-infection memory already had some responding clones, implying cross-reactive memory joined.

TCRdb used MiXCR to reprocess the 5' RACE reads, holding one entry per CDR3 protein. The sample contains around 300,000 distinct CDR3 sequences, about 13% of which appear only once. The V end was cut by 2 bases, the J end by 6 bases, with 14 bases between. Per the germline V gene, CDR1 is MGHRA and CDR2 is YSYEKL. This CDR3 has 14 amino acids. About this clonotype itself: The target antigen is unknown.

The source of this sequence is a man aged 18 to 35 who had mild COVID-19 (a few samples of this study predate the infection). Cell type and time point are not known. This sequence joins TRBV4-1 and TRBJ2-7; D perhaps matches TRBD1 (6 bases). Input material: PBMCs or a T cell subset sorted from them (not recorded which). The CDR3 sequence: CASSQWVTGFEQYF. In DNA, the CDR3 is TGCGCCAGCAGCCAATGGGTTACAGGGTTCGAGCAGTACTTC.